One sample yielded the 29 T cell receptor beta chains listed below, sequenced in a study of cytomegalovirus exposure and HLA in healthy donors. A multiplex PCR was run with 60 Vbeta primers and 13 Jbeta primers. Produced via immunoSEQ multiplex PCR; TCRdb's table is partial and in-frame only. The table lists roughly 140,000 clones, under 70% of them singletons, with 2.5% to 3.5% in the top ten. Specimen: PBMCs. Every receptor here comes from a woman aged 30 to 39 in good health and CMV-seropositive.

The chain has TRBV6-1 and TRBJ2-7; 8 nucleotides agree with TRBD2. J lost 1 base, V lost 8 bases, and 7 bases had no gene match. CDR3 length equals 14 residues. Germline lookup yields CDR1 MNHNS and CDR2 SASEGT. The CDR3 region is CASGAGGNSYEQYF. As DNA, the CDR3 is TGTGCCAGCGGCGCGGGGGGTAATTCCTACGAGCAGTACTTC.

This clone appeared a single time. CDR3 amino acids: CASSLAGTSRGEQFF. In DNA, the CDR3 is TGCGCCAGCAGCTTGGCCGGGACTAGCCGAGGTGAGCAGTTCTTC. This chain links TRBV5-1 with TRBJ2-1, with 9 nucleotides matching TRBD2. Germline CDR1 SGHRS, CDR2 YFSETQ. This CDR3 has 15 amino acids. J was trimmed by 9 bases and V by 0 bases; bases with no gene match: 7.

The chain combines TRBV4-1 with TRBJ1-1, with 9 bases lining up with TRBD1. The CDR3 spans 14 residues. V gave up 1 base and J gave up 7 bases; unmatched junction bases: 4. Per germline, CDR1 MGHRA and CDR2 YSYEKL. CDR3: CASSQGTGVGEAFF. Here the CDR3 DNA reads TGCGCCAGCAGCCAAGGGACAGGGGTTGGTGAAGCTTTCTTT.

The CDR3 bases are TGTGCCAGCAGCCAGGACAGCCTTTATGGCTACACCTTC. It yields the protein CASSQDSLYGYTF. The rearrangement uses TRBV5-4 and TRBJ1-2, with D perhaps matching TRBD1 (6 bases). Trimming took off 4 bases at V and 5 bases at J, with 12 bases between the two ends. Germline values: CDR1 SGHNT, CDR2 YYREEE (reference sequence). This CDR3 spans 13 amino acids. Based on the CDR3 plus reference TRBV5-4 and TRBJ1-2, the full variable domain is ETGVTQSPTHLIKTRGQQVTLRCSSQSGHNTVSWYQQALGQGPQFIFQYYREEENGRGNFPPRFSGLQFPNYSSELNVNALELDDSALYLCASSQDSLYGYTFGSGTRLTVV.

The chain joins TRBV7-9 to TRBJ1-1; 8 bases match TRBD1. This CDR3 contains 15 residues. V dropped 3 bases and J dropped 2; count of bases not matched to a gene: 5. Germline V gene lookup returns CDR1 SEHNR and CDR2 FQNEAQ (reference sequence). The CDR3 coding sequence is TGTGCCAGCAGCTTTTTCGACAGGGGTAACACTGAAGCTTTCTTT. Protein sequence: CASSFFDRGNTEAFF.

The rearrangement uses TRBV9 and TRBJ2-1; tentative D call: TRBD2 (6 bases). There are 18 residues in the CDR3. The ends were cut back, 2 bases at V and 1 base at J, with 19 bases in the middle. Germline V gives CDR1 SGDLS, CDR2 YYNGEE. The CDR3 loop reads CASSVMAGPIPSYNEQFF. The CDR3 region has the DNA TGTGCCAGCAGCGTGATGGCGGGACCTATTCCGTCCTACAATGAGCAGTTCTTC.

This clone was observed a handful of times. This rearrangement joins TRBV6-6 to TRBJ2-6; the D gene is possibly TRBD2 (6 bases). The CDR3 has 14 amino acids. From germline, CDR1 is MNHNY and CDR2 SVGAGI (reference sequence). V lost 6 bases to trimming and J lost 0 bases, with 6 bases between them. The CDR3 nucleotides are TGTGCCAGCAGGGAGGGCTCTGGGGCCAACGTCCTGACTTTC. Encoded protein: CASREGSGANVLTF.

This clone has a handful of counts. CDR3 loop: CASTPRGYYGYTF. CDR3 sequence (DNA): TGTGCCAGCACTCCGAGAGGATACTATGGCTACACCTTC. V gene TRBV6-1 combines with J gene TRBJ1-2; unclear D gene. The CDR3 length is 13 residues. V lost 7 bases and J lost 3, with 12 bases in between. Germline V gene lookup returns CDR1 MNHNS and CDR2 SASEGT.

The chain is built from TRBV5-6 and TRBJ1-6, with 8 positions matching TRBD1. Losses at the gene ends were 3 bases for V and 10 bases for J; bases not matched to a gene: 6. The CDR3 is 14 amino acids. Germline CDR1 reads SGHDT; CDR2 reads YYEEEE. The CDR3 is CASSSDRGRSPLHF. CDR3 bases: TGTGCCAGCAGCTCTGACAGGGGACGATCACCCCTCCACTTT.

In its sample, this clone was seen a few times. The chain carries TRBV6-1 and TRBJ2-1; 9 bases fit TRBD2. Germline loops: CDR1 MNHNS, CDR2 SASEGT. The length of the CDR3 is 15 residues. Trimming took 6 bases from V and 6 from J; bases not matched to a gene: 9. The CDR3 loop reads CASRQGTSRPNEQFF. For the CDR3, the DNA is TGTGCCAGCAGGCAGGGGACTAGCCGGCCCAATGAGCAGTTCTTC.

This chain connects TRBV7-9 to TRBJ1-1, with 8 nucleotides matching TRBD1. The CDR3 has 14 amino acids. J was trimmed by 5 bases and V by 6 bases; bases with no gene match: 8. In germline, CDR1 is SEHNR, CDR2 FQNEAQ (reference sequence). The chain's CDR3 is CASRLSGGRTEAFF. Here the CDR3 DNA reads TGTGCCAGCAGACTATCAGGGGGCCGTACTGAAGCTTTCTTT.

The rearrangement joins TRBV7-8 to TRBJ1-2, with 8 nucleotides matching TRBD1. The CDR3 is 13 amino acids. The germline V gene encodes CDR1 SGHVS and CDR2 FQNEAQ. V was clipped by 2 bases and J by 8 bases; unmatched bases: 4. The CDR3: CASSLQGAGGYTF. The CDR3 region has the DNA TGTGCCAGCAGCTTACAGGGGGCGGGGGGCTACACCTTC. Together with reference TRBV7-8 and TRBJ1-2, the CDR3 gives the full variable domain: GAGVSQSPRYKVAKRGQDVALRCDPISGHVSLFWYQQALGQGPEFLTYFQNEAQLDKSGLPSDRFFAERPEGSVSTLKIQRTQQEDSAVYLCASSLQGAGGYTFGSGTRLTVV.

The sample holds one count of this clone. This chain uses TRBV7-2 with TRBJ2-7; 9 nucleotides line up with TRBD1. The CDR3 extends over 15 amino acids. The ends lost 6 bases at V and 5 bases at J; junction bases unmatched: 11. Germline CDR1 and CDR2: SGHTA and FQGNSA. The CDR3 DNA is TGTGCCAGCAGGGGGGGAGGGACAGGGTCCAACGAGCAGTACTTC. Its translation is CASRGGGTGSNEQYF.

The chain links TRBV5-1 to TRBJ2-4; D gene uncertain. CDR3 size: 13 residues. The germline V gene has CDR1 SGHRS and CDR2 YFSETQ. Trimming cost V 2 bases and J 6 bases, with 9 bases left between them. CDR3 sequence: CASSLNRRNIQYF. In nucleotides, the CDR3 is TGCGCCAGCAGCTTAAACAGAAGAAACATTCAGTACTTC.

The chain uses TRBV5-1 and TRBJ1-1, with unresolved D. V lost 0 bases, J lost 7 bases, and 16 bases lay in between. This CDR3 comprises 15 residues. Germline V gives CDR1 SGHRS, CDR2 YFSETQ. CDR3 in DNA: TGCGCCAGCAGCTTGGTTGGCAGTCAGACGGGTGAAGCTTTCTTT. It yields the protein CASSLVGSQTGEAFF.

The chain recombines TRBV10-3 with TRBJ1-2, with D perhaps matching TRBD1 (5 bases). Deletions cut 3 bases from V and 2 bases from J, with 13 bases between. Germline lookup yields CDR1 ENHRY and CDR2 SYGVKD. The CDR3 is 15 residues long. The CDR3 spells CAISDIPDRNYGYTF. The CDR3 region has the DNA TGTGCCATCAGTGACATCCCCGACAGAAACTATGGCTACACCTTC.

A single count supports this clone. CDR3 DNA sequence: TGTGCCAGCAGTTTATCGGCGGGCAGGAGCGGCATTCAGTACTTC. It yields the protein CASSLSAGRSGIQYF. The chain is built from TRBV27 and TRBJ2-4; D perhaps matches TRBD2 (5 bases). The CDR3 totals 15 residues. V gave up 0 bases and J gave up 9 bases, with 15 bases separating them. CDR1 is MNHEY and CDR2 is SMNVEV in the germline V gene (reference sequence).

A single count supports this clone. V usage is TRBV7-2 and J usage is TRBJ2-7, with TRBD1 identical over 7 bases. Germline CDR1 and CDR2: SGHTA and FQGNSA. The CDR3 is 15 residues long. Unmatched junction bases numbered 13, after V lost 5 bases and J lost 6 bases. In DNA, the CDR3 is TGTGCCAGCAGCCTGAGGGGGCTCTCCGACGTCGAGCAGTACTTC. Residues: CASSLRGLSDVEQYF.

This clone has more than one count but fewer than ten. V is TRBV2 and J is TRBJ1-5; TRBD1 agrees at 9 bases. The ends lost 4 bases at V and 6 bases at J; junction bases unmatched: 7. The length of the CDR3 is 15 residues. The germline V gene encodes CDR1 SNHLY and CDR2 FYNNEI. This CDR3 is CASSAGGQGGQPQHF. DNA of the CDR3: TGTGCCAGCAGTGCAGGGGGACAGGGAGGTCAGCCCCAGCATTTT.

This clone has a handful of counts. This chain connects TRBV5-1 to TRBJ1-2, with 9 bases lining up with TRBD1. The CDR3 runs 17 residues. The V gene end was trimmed by 3 bases and the J gene end by 5 bases; junction bases not matched to a gene: 14. Germline lookup yields CDR1 SGHRS and CDR2 YFSETQ. The CDR3 DNA sequence: TGCGCCAGCAGCTGGGAACTGGGACCGGACAGGGGATATGGCTACACCTTC. Encoded protein: CASSWELGPDRGYGYTF.

The J gene is TRBJ2-7, the V gene TRBV5-1, with TRBD1 matching 8 bases. J lost 7 bases, V lost 4 bases, and 10 bases had no gene match. The germline CDR1 and CDR2 sequences are SGHRS and YFSETQ. The length of the CDR3 is 14 residues. CDR3 amino acids: CASSADREANEQYF. In DNA form, the CDR3 reads TGCGCCAGCAGCGCGGACAGGGAGGCTAATGAGCAGTACTTC.

The V gene is TRBV10-1, the J gene TRBJ1-6; D is unresolved. V was trimmed by 2 bases and J by 10 bases, leaving 9 bases between them. CDR1 and CDR2 from the germline V gene are WNHNN and SYGVQD (reference sequence). The CDR3 spans 13 residues. The CDR3 is CASSETRSSPLHF. The CDR3 region has the DNA TGCGCCAGCAGTGAGACTCGATCCTCACCCCTCCACTTT.

This chain uses TRBV7-6 with TRBJ2-3; unclear D gene. Germline-derived CDR1 and CDR2 are SGHVS and FNYEAQ. Trimming took off 2 bases at V and 7 bases at J, with 7 bases between the two ends. The CDR3 spans 12 residues. The CDR3 DNA is TGTGCCAGCAGCTTAAATTCCTATACGCAGTATTTT. Amino acid sequence: CASSLNSYTQYF.

This sequence joins TRBV6-5 and TRBJ2-7; the D gene is possibly TRBD1 (6 bases). The CDR3 has 12 amino acids. The germline CDR1 and CDR2 sequences are MNHEY and SVGAGI. V was cut by 6 bases and J by 4 bases, with 10 bases left in between. In DNA form, the CDR3 reads TGTGCCAGCAGGACAGGCAAATACGAGCAGTACTTC. The encoded protein is CASRTGKYEQYF.

The chain is built from TRBV9 and TRBJ2-3, with a possible D match to TRBD2 (6 bases). In germline, CDR1 is SGDLS, CDR2 YYNGEE. Trimming took off 4 bases at V and 3 bases at J, with 15 bases between the two ends. The CDR3 consists of 15 residues. This CDR3 reads CASSSRGARTDTQYF. For the CDR3, the DNA is TGTGCCAGCAGCTCCCGCGGGGCGCGGACAGATACGCAGTATTTT.

The chain joins TRBV6-5 to TRBJ2-3; TRBD2 matches 7 bases. Germline V CDR1 and CDR2: MNHEY, SVGAGI. The trim removed 7 bases at V and 5 bases at J, leaving 9 bases unmatched. This CDR3 region has 14 residues. CDR3 residues: CASKAGDVLDTQYF. CDR3 bases: TGTGCCAGCAAGGCGGGGGACGTTTTAGATACGCAGTATTTT.

The chain uses TRBV6-5 and TRBJ2-1; D is possibly TRBD2 (5 bases). There are 14 residues in the CDR3. Trimming removed 2 bases at V and 9 bases at J, with 14 bases between. Germline-derived CDR1 and CDR2 are MNHEY and SVGAGI. CDR3 DNA: TGTGCCAGCAGTTACACCGGGGTCGGTGGTGAGCAGTTCTTC. Protein sequence: CASSYTGVGGEQFF.

The chain uses TRBV5-6 and TRBJ1-2, with D tentatively TRBD1 (5 bases). Germline-derived CDR1 and CDR2 are SGHDT and YYEEEE. This CDR3 comprises 15 residues. V was shortened by 4 bases and J by 5 bases, with 18 bases between the two germline ends. This chain's CDR3 is CASSLGIPGRYGYTF. The CDR3 DNA is TGTGCCAGCAGCCTTGGGATCCCAGGGAGGTATGGCTACACCTTC.

In this sample, this clone turned up a few times. The chain links TRBV9 to TRBJ2-3, with D possibly matching TRBD1 (6 bases). The CDR3 totals 16 residues. Germline CDR1 and CDR2: SGDLS and YYNGEE. Deletions cut 3 bases from V and 4 bases from J, with 18 bases between. The CDR3 bases are TGTGCCAGCAGCGCGAGAATACAACAGGGATCAGATACGCAGTATTTT. Translated, it gives CASSARIQQGSDTQYF. The full variable domain, rest sourced from reference TRBV9 and TRBJ2-3, is DSGVTQTPKHLITATGQRVTLRCSPRSGDLSVYWYQQSLDQGLQFLIQYYNGEERAKGNILERFSAQQFPDLHSELNLSSLELGDSALYFCASSARIQQGSDTQYFGPGTRLTVL.